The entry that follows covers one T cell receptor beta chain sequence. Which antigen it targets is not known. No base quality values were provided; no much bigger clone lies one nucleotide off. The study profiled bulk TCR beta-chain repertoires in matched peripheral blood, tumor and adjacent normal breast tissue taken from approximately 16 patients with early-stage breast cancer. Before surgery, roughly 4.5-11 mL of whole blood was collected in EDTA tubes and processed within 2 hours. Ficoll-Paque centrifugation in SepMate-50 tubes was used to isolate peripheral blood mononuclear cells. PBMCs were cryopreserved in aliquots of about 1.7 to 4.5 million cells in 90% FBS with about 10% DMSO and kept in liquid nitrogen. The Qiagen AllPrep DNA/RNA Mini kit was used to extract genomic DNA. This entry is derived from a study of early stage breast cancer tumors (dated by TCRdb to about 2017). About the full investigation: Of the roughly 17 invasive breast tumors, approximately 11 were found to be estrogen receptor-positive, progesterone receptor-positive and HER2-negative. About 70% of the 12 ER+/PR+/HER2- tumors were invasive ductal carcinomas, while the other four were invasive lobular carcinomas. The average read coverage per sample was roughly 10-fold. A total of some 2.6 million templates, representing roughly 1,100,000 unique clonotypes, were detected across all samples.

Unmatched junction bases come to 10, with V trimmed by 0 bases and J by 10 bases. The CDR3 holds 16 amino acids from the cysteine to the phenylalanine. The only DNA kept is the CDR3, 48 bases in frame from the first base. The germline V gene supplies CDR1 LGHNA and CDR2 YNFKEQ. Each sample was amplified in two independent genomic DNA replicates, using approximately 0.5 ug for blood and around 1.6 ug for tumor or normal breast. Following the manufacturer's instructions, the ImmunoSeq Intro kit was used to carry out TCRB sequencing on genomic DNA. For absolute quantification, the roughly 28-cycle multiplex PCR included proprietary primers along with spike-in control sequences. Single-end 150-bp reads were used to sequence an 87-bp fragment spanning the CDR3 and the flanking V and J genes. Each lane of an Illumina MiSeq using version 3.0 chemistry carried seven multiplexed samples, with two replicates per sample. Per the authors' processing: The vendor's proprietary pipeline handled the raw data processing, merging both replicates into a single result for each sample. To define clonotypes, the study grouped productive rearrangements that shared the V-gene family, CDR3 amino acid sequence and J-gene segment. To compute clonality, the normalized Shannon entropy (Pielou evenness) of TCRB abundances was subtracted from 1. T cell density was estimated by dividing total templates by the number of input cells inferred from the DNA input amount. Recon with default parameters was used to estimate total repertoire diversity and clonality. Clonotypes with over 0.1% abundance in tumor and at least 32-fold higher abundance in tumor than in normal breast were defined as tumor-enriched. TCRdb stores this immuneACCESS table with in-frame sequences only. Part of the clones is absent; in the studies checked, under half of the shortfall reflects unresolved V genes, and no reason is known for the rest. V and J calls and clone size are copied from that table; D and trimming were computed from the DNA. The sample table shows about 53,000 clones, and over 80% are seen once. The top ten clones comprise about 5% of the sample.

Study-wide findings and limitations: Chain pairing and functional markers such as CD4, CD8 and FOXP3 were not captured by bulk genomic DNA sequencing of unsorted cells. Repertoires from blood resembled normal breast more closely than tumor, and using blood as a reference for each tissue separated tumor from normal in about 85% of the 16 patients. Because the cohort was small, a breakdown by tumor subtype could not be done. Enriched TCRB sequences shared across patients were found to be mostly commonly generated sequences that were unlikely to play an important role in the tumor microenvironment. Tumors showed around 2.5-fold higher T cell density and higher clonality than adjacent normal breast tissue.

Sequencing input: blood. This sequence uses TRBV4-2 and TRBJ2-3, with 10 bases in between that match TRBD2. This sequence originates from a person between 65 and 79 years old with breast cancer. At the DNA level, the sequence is TGTGCCAGCAGCCAAGATATCGCTAGCGGGAGAAGAGCGCAGTATTTT. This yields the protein CASSQDIASGRRAQYF.